What follows is one T cell receptor (beta chain) and its context. Its specificity is not known. It was through 5'RACE template switching that TCR cDNA was made, with a universal primer site and UMIs added. TCRdb reanalysed the 5' RACE reads using MiXCR and keeps one entry per CDR3 protein. In the table there are 300,000 to 450,000 distinct CDR3 sequences, 8% to 9.5% of which are singletons. The CDR3 consists of 14 residues. Trimming stripped 2 bases from V and 5 bases from J, with 7 bases between. In germline, CDR1 is MNHEY, CDR2 SVGAGI. The source of the sample is a study of T cells after yellow fever vaccination. The study, taken as a whole, reports: Bulk-population clonotypes that are abundant could appear as contaminants in FACS-sorted repertoires. A large majority of primary-vaccination clones showed up again after the booster (around 95% CD4, approximately 90% CD8).

The TCR comes from a man younger than 35 who received the YFV17D yellow fever vaccine. The sequences come from PBMCs, collected approximately 40 days after the first yellow fever vaccination. The J gene is TRBJ1-6, the V gene TRBV6-5; D remains unclear. CDR3 sequence (DNA): TGTGCCAGCAGTTACAGGAACCATAATTCACCCCTCCACTTT. The encoded protein is CASSYRNHNSPLHF.